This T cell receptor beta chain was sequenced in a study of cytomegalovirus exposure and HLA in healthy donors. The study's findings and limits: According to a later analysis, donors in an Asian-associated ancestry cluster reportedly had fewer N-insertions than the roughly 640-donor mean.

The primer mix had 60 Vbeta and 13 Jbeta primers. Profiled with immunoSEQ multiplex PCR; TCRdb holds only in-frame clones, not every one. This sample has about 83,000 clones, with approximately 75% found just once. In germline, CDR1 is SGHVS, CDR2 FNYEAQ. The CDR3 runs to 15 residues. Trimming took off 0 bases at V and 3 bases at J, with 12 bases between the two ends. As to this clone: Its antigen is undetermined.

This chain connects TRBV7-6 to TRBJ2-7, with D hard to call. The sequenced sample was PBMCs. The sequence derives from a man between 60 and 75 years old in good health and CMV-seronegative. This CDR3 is CASSLALSSRYEQYF. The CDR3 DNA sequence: TGTGCCAGCAGCTTAGCGCTAAGTAGTCGCTACGAGCAGTACTTC.